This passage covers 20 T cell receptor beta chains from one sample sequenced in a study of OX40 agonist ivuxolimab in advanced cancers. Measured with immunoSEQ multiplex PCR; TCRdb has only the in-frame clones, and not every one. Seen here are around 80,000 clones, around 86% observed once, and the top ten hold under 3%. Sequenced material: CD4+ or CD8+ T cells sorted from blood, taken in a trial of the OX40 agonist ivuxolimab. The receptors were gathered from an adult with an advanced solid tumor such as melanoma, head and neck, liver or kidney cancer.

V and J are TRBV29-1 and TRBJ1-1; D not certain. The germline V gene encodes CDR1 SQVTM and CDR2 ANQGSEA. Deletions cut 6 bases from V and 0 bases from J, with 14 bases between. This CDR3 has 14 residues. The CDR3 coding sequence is TGCAGCGTCGAACGATTTGGTCTGAACACTGAAGCTTTCTTT. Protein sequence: CSVERFGLNTEAFF.

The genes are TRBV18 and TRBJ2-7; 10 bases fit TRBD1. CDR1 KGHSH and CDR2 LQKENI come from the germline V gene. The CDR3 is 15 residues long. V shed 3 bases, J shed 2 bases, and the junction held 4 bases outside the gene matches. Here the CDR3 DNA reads TGTGCCAGCTCACCTCCGGGACAGGGGACCTACGAGCAGTACTTC. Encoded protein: CASSPPGQGTYEQYF.

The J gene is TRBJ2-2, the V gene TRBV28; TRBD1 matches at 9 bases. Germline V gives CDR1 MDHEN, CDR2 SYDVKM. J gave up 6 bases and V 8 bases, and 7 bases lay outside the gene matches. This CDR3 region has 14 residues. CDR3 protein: CASLGTGKAGELFF. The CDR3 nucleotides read TGTGCCAGCTTGGGGACAGGGAAGGCCGGGGAGCTGTTTTTT.

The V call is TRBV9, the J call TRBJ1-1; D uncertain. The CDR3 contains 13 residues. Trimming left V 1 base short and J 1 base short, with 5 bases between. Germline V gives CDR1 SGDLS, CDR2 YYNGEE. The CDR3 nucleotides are TGTGCCAGCAGCGTACTGGAGAACACTGAAGCTTTCTTT. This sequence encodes CASSVLENTEAFF.

The CDR3: CASSLLPGVDGELFF. CDR3 sequence (DNA): TGTGCCAGCAGCTTGTTGCCTGGGGTTGACGGGGAGCTGTTTTTT. The chain has TRBV7-2 and TRBJ2-2; D uncertain. Deletions cut 3 bases from V and 7 bases from J, with 15 bases between. Per the germline V gene, CDR1 is SGHTA and CDR2 is FQGNSA. This CDR3 comprises 15 residues.

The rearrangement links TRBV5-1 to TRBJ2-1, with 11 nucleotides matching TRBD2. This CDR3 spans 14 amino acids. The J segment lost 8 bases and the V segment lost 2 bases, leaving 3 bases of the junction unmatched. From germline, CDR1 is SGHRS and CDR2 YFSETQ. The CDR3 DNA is TGCGCCAGCAGCTTTAGCGGGGGGGCTGATGAGCAGTTCTTC. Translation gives CASSFSGGADEQFF.

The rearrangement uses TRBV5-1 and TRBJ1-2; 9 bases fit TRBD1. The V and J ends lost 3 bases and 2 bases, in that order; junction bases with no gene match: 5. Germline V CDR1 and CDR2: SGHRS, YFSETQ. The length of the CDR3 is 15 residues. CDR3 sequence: CASSSGQGRNYGYTF. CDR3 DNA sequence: TGCGCCAGCAGCTCAGGACAGGGGAGGAACTATGGCTACACCTTC.

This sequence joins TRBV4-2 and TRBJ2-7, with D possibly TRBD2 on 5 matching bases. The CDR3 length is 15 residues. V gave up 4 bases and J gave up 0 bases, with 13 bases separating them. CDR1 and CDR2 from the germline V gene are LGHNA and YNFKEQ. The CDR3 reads CASSPGVGNSYEQYV. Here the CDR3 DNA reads TGTGCCAGCAGCCCCGGGGTGGGTAACTCCTACGAGCAGTACGTC.

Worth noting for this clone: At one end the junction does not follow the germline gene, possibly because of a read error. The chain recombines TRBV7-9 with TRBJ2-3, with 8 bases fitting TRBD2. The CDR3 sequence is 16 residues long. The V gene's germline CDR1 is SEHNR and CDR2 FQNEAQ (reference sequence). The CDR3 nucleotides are TGTGCCAGCAGCTCTCTAGCGGGCGCTTCTACAGGTACGCAGTATTTT. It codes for CASSSLAGASTGTQYF.

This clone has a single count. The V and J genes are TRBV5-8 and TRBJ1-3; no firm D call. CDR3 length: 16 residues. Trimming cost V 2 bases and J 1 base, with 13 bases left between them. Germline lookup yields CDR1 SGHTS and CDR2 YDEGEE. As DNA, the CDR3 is TGTGCCAGCAGCTTTAGAGGGATCGTATCTGGAAACACCATATATTTT. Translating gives CASSFRGIVSGNTIYF.

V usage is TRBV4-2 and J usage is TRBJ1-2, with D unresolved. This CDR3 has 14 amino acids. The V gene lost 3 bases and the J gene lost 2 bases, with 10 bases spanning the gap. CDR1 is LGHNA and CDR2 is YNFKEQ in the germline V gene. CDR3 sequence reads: CASSHNPENYGYTF. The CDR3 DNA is TGTGCCAGCAGCCACAATCCGGAAAACTATGGCTACACCTTC.

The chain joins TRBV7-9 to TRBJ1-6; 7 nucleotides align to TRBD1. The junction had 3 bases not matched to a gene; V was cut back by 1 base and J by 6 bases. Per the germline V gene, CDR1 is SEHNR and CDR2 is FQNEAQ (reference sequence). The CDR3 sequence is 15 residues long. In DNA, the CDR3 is TGTGCCAGCAGCTTAGTCGGGGACAGTAATTCACCCCTCCACTTT. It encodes CASSLVGDSNSPLHF.

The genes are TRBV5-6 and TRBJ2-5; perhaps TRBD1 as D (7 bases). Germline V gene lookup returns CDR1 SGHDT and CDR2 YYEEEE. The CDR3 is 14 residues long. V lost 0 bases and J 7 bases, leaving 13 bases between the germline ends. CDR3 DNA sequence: TGTGCCAGCAGCTTGGATGGCCAGGGGGGGACCCAGTACTTC. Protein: CASSLDGQGGTQYF.

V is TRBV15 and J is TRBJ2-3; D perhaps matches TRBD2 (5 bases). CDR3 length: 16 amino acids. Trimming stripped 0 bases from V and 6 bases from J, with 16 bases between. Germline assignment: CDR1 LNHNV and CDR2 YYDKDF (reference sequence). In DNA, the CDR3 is TGTGCCACCAGCAGAGATGGGTCTTCCAAGCGGGATACGCAGTATTTT. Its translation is CATSRDGSSKRDTQYF.

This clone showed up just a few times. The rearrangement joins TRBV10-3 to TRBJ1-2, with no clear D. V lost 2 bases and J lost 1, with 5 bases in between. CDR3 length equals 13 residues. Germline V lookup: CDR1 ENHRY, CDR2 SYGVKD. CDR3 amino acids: CAISENSNYGYTF. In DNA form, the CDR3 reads TGTGCCATCAGTGAGAACAGTAACTATGGCTACACCTTC.

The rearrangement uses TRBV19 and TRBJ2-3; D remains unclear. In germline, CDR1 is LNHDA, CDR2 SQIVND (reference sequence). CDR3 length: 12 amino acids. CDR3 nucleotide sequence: TGTGCAACTGGTATCGGCTCAGATACGCAGTATTTT. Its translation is CATGIGSDTQYF.

CDR3 sequence: CASSSPQGTEAFF. Here the CDR3 DNA reads TGTGCCAGCAGCTCGCCCCAGGGCACTGAAGCTTTCTTT. The V call is TRBV5-8, the J call TRBJ1-1, with a weak D call TRBD1 (5 bases). The CDR3 runs 13 residues. Germline V gene data show CDR1 as SGHTS and CDR2 as YDEGEE. V lost 3 bases to trimming and J lost 4 bases, with 10 bases between them.

DNA for the CDR3: TGCGCCAGCAGCCTAGGGACAGGGCCTGGAAACACCATATATTTT. Amino acids: CASSLGTGPGNTIYF. The chain uses TRBV5-1 and TRBJ1-3, with 9 bases identical to TRBD1. V trimming: 4 bases; J trimming: 2 bases; junction bases outside the gene matches: 4. The germline CDR1 and CDR2 sequences are SGHRS and YFSETQ. This CDR3 region has 15 residues.

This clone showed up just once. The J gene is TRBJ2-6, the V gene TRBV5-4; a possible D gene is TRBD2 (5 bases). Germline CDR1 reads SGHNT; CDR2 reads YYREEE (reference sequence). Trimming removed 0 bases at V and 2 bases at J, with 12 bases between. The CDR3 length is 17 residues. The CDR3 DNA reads TGTGCCAGCAGCTTGGACCCCGGGGATGCTGGGGCCAACGTCCTGACTTTC. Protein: CASSLDPGDAGANVLTF.

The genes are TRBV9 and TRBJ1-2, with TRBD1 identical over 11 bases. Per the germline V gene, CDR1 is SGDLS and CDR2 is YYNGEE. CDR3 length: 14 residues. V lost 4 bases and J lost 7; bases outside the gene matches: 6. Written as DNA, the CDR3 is TGTGCCAGCAGCCCCCAGGACAGGGGGCTTGGCTACACCTTC. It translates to CASSPQDRGLGYTF. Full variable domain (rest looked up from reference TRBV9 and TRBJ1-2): DSGVTQTPKHLITATGQRVTLRCSPRSGDLSVYWYQQSLDQGLQFLIQYYNGEERAKGNILERFSAQQFPDLHSELNLSSLELGDSALYFCASSPQDRGLGYTFGSGTRLTVV.